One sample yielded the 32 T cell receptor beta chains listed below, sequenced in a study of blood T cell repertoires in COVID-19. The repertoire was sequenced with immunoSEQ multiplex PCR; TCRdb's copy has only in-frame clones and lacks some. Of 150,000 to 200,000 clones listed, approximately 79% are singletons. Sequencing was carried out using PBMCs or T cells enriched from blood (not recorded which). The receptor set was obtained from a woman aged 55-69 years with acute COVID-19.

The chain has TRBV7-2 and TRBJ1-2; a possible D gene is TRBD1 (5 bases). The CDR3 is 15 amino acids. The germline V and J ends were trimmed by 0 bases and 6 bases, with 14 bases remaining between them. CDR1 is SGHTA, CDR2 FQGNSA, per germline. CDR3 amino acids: CASSLAFKGQNGYTF. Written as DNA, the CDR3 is TGTGCCAGCAGCTTAGCCTTCAAGGGGCAGAATGGCTACACCTTC.

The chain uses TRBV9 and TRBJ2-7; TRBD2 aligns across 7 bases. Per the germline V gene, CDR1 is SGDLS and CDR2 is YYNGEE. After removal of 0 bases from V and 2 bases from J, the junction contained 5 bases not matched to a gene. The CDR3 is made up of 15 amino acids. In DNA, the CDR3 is TGTGCCAGCAGCGTAGGGCTAGCGGATACCTACGAGCAGTACTTC. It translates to CASSVGLADTYEQYF.

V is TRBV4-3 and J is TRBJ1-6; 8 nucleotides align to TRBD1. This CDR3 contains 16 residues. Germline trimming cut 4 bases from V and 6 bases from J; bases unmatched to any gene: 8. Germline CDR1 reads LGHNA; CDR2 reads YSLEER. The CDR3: CASSRSRGLGNSPLHF. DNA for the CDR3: TGCGCCAGCAGCCGGAGCAGGGGGCTAGGTAATTCACCCCTCCACTTT.

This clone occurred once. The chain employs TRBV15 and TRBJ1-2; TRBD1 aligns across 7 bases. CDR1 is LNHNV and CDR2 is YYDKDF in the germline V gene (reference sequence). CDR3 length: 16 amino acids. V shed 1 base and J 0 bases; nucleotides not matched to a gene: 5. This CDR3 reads CATSRGGQASNYGYTF. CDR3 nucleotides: TGTGCCACCAGCAGAGGTGGACAGGCGTCTAACTATGGCTACACCTTC. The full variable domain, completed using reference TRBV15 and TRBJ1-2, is DAMVIQNPRYQVTQFGKPVTLSCSQTLNHNVMYWYQQKSSQAPKLLFHYYDKDFNNEADTPDNFQSRRPNTSFCFLDIRSPGLGDTAMYLCATSRGGQASNYGYTFGSGTRLTVV.

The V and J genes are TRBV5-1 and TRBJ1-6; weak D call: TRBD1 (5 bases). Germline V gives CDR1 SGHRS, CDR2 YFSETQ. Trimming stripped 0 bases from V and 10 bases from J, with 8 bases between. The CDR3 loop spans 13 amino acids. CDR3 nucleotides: TGCGCCAGCAGCTTGGAAGGGGAATCACCCCTCCACTTT. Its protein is CASSLEGESPLHF.

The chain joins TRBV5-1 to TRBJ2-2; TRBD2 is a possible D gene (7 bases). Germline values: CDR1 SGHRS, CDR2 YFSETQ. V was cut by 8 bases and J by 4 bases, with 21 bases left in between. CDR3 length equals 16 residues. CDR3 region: CASRGDTLSSTGELFF. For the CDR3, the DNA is TGCGCCAGTCGGGGGGACACCTTATCGTCCACCGGGGAGCTGTTTTTT.

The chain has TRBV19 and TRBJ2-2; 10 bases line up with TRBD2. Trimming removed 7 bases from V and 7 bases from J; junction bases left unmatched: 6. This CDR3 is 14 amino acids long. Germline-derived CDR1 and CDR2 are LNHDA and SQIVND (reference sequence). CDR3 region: CASTPGTSVGELFF. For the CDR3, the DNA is TGTGCCAGTACCCCCGGGACTAGCGTCGGGGAGCTGTTTTTT. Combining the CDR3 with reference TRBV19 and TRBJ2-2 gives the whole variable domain DGGITQSPKYLFRKEGQNVTLSCEQNLNHDAMYWYRQDPGQGLRLIYYSQIVNDFQKGDIAEGYSVSREKKESFPLTVTSAQKNPTAFYLCASTPGTSVGELFFGEGSRLTVL.

In DNA, the CDR3 is TGTGCCAGCAGCTTAGAACCAGGGGGCATCACCAAGGGTAGGTCCCAGCATTTT. This encodes CASSLEPGGITKGRSQHF. The rearrangement joins TRBV7-2 to TRBJ1-5, with TRBD1 identical over 8 bases. The ends lost 1 base at V and 11 bases at J; junction bases unmatched: 19. This CDR3 spans 18 amino acids. Germline V gene sequence: CDR1 SGHTA, CDR2 FQGNSA. Full variable domain (remainder filled in from reference TRBV7-2 and TRBJ1-5): GAGVSQSPSNKVTEKGKDVELRCDPISGHTALYWYRQSLGQGLEFLIYFQGNSAPDKSGLPSDRFSAERTGGSVSTLTIQRTQQEDSAVYLCASSLEPGGITKGRSQHFGDGTRLSIL.

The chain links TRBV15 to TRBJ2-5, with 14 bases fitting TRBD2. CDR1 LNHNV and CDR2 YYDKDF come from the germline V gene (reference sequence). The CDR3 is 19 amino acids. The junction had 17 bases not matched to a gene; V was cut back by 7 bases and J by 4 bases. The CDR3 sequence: CATTNFGLAGGEGGETQYF. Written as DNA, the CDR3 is TGTGCCACCACCAATTTCGGACTAGCGGGGGGCGAAGGAGGAGAGACCCAGTACTTC. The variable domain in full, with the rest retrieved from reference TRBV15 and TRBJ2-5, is DAMVIQNPRYQVTQFGKPVTLSCSQTLNHNVMYWYQQKSSQAPKLLFHYYDKDFNNEADTPDNFQSRRPNTSFCFLDIRSPGLGDTAMYLCATTNFGLAGGEGGETQYFGPGTRLLVL.

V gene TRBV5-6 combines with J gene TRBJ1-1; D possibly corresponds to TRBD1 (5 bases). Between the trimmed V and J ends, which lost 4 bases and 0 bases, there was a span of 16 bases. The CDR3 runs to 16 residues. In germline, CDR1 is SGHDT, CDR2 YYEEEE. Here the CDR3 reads CASSPGGRGMNTEAFF. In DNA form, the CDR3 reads TGTGCCAGCAGCCCGGGCGGGAGGGGTATGAACACTGAAGCTTTCTTT.

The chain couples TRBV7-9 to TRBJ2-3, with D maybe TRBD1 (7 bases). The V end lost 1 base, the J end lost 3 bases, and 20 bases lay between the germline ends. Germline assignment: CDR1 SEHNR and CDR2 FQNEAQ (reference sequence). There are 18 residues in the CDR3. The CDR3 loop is CASSLGRGRTGSTDTQYF. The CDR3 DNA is TGTGCCAGCAGCTTAGGCCGTGGGAGGACAGGCTCGACAGATACGCAGTATTTT.

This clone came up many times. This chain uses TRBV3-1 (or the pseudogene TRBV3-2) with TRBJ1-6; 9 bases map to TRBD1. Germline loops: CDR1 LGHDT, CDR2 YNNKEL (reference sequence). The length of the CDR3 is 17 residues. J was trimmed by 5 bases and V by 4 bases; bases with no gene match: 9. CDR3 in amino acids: CASSLLGQGNHNSPLHF. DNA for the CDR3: TGTGCCAGCAGCCTACTTGGACAGGGGAATCATAATTCACCCCTCCACTTT.

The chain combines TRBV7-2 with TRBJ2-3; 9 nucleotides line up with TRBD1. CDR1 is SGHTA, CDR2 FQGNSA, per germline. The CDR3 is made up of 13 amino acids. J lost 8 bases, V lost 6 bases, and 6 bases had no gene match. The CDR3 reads CASRDRGGGTQYF. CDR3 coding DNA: TGTGCCAGCAGGGACAGGGGAGGAGGTACGCAGTATTTT.

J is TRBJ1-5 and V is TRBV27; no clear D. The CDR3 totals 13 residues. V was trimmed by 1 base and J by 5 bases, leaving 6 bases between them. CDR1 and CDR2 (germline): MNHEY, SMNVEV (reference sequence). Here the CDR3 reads CASSLWRDQPQHF. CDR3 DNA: TGTGCCAGCAGTTTATGGAGGGATCAGCCCCAGCATTTT.

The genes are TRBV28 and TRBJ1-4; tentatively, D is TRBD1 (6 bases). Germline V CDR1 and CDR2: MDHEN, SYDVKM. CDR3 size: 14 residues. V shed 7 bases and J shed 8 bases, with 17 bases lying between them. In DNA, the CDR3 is TGTGCCAGCACGAATGGGGGCCCCTACGAAAAACTGTTTTTT. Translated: CASTNGGPYEKLFF. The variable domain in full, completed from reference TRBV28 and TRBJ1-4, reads DVKVTQSSRYLVKRTGEKVFLECVQDMDHENMFWYRQDPGLGLRLIYFSYDVKMKEKGDIPEGYSVSREKKERFSLILESASTNQTSMYLCASTNGGPYEKLFFGSGTQLSVL.

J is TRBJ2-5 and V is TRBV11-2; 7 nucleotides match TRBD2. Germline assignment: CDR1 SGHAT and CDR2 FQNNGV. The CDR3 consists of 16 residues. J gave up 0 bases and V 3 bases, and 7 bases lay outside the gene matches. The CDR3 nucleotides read TGTGCCAGCAGCTTTTTAAGCGGGGTGTACCAAGAGACCCAGTACTTC. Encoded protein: CASSFLSGVYQETQYF. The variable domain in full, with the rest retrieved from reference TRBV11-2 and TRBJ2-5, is EAGVAQSPRYKIIEKRQSVAFWCNPISGHATLYWYQQILGQGPKLLIQFQNNGVVDDSQLPKDRFSAERLKGVDSTLKIQPAKLEDSAVYLCASSFLSGVYQETQYFGPGTRLLVL.

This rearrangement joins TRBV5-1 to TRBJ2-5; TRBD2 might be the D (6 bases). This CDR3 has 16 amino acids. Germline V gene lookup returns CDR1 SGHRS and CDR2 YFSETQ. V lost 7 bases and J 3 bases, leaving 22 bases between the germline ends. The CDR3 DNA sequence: TGCGCCAGCGTTCCGGAGCCGGGAGACGGTAAAGAGACCCAGTACTTC. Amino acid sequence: CASVPEPGDGKETQYF.

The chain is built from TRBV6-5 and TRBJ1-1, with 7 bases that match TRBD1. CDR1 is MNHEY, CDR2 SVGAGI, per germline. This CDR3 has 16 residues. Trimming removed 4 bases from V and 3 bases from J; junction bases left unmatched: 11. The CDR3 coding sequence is TGTGCCAGCAGTTTAACAGGGGTCGGATTGGACACTGAAGCTTTCTTT. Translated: CASSLTGVGLDTEAFF.

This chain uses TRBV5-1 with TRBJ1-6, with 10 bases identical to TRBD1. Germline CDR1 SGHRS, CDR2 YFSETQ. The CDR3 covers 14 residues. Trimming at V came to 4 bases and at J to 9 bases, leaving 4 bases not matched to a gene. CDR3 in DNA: TGCGCCAGCAGCATGGGACAGGGGTTTTCACCCCTCCACTTT. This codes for CASSMGQGFSPLHF.

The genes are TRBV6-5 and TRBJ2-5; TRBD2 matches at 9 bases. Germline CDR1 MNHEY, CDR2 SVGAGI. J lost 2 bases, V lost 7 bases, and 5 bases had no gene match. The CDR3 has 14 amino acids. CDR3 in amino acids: CASTEAGGQETQYF. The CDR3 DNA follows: TGTGCCAGCACGGAGGCGGGGGGGCAAGAGACCCAGTACTTC.

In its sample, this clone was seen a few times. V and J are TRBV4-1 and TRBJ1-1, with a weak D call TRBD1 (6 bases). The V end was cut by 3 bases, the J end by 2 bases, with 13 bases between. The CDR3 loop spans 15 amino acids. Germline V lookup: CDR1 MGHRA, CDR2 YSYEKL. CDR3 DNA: TGCGCCAGCAGCCAGCCGGGACACTCAAACACTGAAGCTTTCTTT. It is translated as CASSQPGHSNTEAFF.

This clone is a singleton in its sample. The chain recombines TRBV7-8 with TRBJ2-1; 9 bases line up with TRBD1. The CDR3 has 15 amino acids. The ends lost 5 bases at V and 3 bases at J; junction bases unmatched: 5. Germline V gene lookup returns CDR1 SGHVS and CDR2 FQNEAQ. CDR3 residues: CASSPGTGNYNEQFF. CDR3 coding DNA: TGTGCCAGCAGCCCAGGGACAGGGAACTACAATGAGCAGTTCTTC.

In nucleotides, the CDR3 is TGTGCCAGCAGTAGAGGTAGCACTGAAGCTTTCTTT. This sequence encodes CASSRGSTEAFF. The rearrangement uses TRBV6-2 or TRBV6-3 and TRBJ1-1, with D hard to call. Between the trimmed V and J ends, which lost 5 bases and 4 bases, there was a span of 8 bases. Germline V CDR1 and CDR2: MNHEY, SVGEGT. The CDR3 extends over 12 amino acids.

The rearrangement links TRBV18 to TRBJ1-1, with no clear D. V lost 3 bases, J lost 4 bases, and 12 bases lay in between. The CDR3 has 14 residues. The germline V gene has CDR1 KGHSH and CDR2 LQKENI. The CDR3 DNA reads TGTGCCAGCTCACCTGGAATTACTACCACTGAAGCTTTCTTT. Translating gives CASSPGITTTEAFF.

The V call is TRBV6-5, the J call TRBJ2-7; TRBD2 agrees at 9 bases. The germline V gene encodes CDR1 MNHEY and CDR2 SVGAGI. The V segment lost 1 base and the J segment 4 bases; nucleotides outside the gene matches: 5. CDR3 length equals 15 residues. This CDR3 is CASSYLGGRGYEQYF. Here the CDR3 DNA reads TGTGCCAGCAGTTACTTGGGCGGGAGGGGTTACGAGCAGTACTTC.

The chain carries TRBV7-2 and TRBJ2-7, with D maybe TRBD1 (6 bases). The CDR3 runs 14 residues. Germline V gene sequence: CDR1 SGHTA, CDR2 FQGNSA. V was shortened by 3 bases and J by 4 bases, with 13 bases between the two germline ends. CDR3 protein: CASSLARRGYEQYF. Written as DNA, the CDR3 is TGTGCCAGCAGCTTGGCGAGAAGGGGGTACGAGCAGTACTTC.

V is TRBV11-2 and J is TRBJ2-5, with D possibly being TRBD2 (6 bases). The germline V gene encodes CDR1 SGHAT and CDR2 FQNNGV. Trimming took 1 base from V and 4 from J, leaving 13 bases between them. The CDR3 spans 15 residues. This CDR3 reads CASSLGSGYRETQYF. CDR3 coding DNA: TGTGCCAGCAGCTTAGGTAGCGGCTACCGAGAGACCCAGTACTTC.

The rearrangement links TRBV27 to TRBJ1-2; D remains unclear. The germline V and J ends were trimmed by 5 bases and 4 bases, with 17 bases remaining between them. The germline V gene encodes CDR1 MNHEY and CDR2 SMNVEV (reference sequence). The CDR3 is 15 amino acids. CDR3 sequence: CASSRQTDTFYGYTF. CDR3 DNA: TGTGCCAGCAGTCGACAAACAGATACCTTCTATGGCTACACCTTC.

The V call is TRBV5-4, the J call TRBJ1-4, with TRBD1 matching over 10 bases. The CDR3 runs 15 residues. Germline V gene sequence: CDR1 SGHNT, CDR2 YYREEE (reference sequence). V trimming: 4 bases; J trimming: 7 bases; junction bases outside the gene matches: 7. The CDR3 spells CASSLGTGETEKLFF. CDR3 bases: TGTGCCAGCAGCCTCGGGACAGGGGAGACTGAAAAACTGTTTTTT.

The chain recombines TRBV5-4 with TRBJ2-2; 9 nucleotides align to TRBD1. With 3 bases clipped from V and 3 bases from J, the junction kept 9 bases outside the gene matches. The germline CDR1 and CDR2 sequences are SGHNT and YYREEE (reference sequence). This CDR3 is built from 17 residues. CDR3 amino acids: CASSWTPGTGYTGELFF. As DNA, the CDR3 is TGTGCCAGCAGCTGGACCCCCGGGACAGGGTACACCGGGGAGCTGTTTTTT.

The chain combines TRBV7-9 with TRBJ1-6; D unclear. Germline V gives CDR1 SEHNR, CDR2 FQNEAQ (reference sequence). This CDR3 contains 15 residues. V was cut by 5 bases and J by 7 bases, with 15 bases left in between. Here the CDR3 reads CASSPSRSVNSPLHF. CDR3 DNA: TGTGCCAGCAGCCCGTCCAGGTCCGTAAATTCACCCCTCCACTTT.

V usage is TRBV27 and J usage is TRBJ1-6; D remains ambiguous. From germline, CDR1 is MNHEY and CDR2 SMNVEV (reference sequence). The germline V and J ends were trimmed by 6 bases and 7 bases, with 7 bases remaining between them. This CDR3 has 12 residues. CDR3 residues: CASSTGNSPLHF. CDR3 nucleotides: TGTGCCAGCAGCACGGGGAATTCACCCCTCCACTTT.